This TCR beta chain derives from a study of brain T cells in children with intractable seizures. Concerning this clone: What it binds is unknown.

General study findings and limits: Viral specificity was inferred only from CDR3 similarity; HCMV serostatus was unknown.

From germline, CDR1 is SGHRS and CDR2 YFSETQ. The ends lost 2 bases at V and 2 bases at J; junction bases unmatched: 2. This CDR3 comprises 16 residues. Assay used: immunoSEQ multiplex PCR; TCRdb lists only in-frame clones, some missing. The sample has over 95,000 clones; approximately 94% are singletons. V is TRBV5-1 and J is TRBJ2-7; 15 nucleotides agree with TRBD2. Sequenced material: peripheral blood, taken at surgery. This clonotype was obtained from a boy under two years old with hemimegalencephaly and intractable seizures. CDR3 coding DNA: TGCGCCAGCAGCTTCGGACTAGCGGGAGGGCCCTACGAGCAGTACTTC. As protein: CASSFGLAGGPYEQYF.